This TCR beta chain originates from a study of cytomegalovirus exposure and HLA in healthy donors. Study-level points and caveats: According to the study, 150 to 200 TCR beta chains were cytomegalovirus-associated. According to a later analysis, TCR clusters from the first cohort tended to co-occur in the 90 to 150 validation repertoires.

A remark on this clone: Its antigen is not known.

Clones were sequenced by immunoSEQ multiplex PCR, and TCRdb holds only the in-frame ones, with some missing. The data contain about 240,000 clones, 86% of them seen just once; the ten biggest clones take up roughly 1.2%. Germline trimming cut 4 bases from V and 7 bases from J; bases unmatched to any gene: 5. The CDR3 runs to 15 residues. In germline, CDR1 is MNHNY, CDR2 SVGAGI (reference sequence). The sequencing sample was made of PBMCs. The chain joins TRBV6-6 to TRBJ2-4; 12 nucleotides align to TRBD2. The source is a woman aged 25 to 39 in good health and CMV-seropositive. CDR3: CASSSTLAGGNIQYF. The DNA of the CDR3 is TGTGCCAGCAGTTCAACACTAGCGGGAGGTAACATTCAGTACTTC.